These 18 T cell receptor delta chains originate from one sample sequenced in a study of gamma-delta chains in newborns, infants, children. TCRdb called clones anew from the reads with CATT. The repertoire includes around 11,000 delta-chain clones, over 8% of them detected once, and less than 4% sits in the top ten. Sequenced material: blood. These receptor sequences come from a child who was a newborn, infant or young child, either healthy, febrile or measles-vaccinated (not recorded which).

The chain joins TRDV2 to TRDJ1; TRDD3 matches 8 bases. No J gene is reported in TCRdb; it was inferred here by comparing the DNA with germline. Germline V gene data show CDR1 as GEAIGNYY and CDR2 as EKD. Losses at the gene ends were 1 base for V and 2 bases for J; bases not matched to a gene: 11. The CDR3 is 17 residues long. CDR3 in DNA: TGTGCCTGTGACACACTACCCAGTACTGGGGGGACCGATAAACTCATCTTT. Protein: CACDTLPSTGGTDKLIF.

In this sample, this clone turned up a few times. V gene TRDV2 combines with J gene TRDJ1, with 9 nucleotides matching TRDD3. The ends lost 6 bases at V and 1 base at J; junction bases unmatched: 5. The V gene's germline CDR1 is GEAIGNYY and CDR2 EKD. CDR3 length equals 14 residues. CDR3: CACYNWGTTDKLIF. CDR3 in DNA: TGTGCCTGTTACAACTGGGGGACCACCGATAAACTCATCTTT.

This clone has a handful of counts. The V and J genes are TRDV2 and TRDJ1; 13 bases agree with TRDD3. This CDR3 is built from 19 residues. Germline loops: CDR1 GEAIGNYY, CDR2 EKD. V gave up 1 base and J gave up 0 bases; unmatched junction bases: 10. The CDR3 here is CACDTNWGIRDTNTDKLIF. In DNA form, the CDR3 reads TGTGCCTGTGACACGAACTGGGGGATACGAGACACCAACACCGATAAACTCATCTTT.

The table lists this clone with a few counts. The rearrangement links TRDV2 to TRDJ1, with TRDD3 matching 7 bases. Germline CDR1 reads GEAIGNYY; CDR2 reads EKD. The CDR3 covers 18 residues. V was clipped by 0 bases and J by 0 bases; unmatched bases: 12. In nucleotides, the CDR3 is TGTGCCTGTGACACCGTAAGGGGGATCCCAAAGTACACCGATAAACTCATCTTT. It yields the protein CACDTVRGIPKYTDKLIF.

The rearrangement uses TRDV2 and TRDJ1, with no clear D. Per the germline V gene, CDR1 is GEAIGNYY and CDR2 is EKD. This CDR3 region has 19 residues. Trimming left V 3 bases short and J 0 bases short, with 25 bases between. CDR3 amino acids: CACDPLPPTKEVNTDKLIF. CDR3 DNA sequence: TGTGCCTGTGACCCTCTACCTCCCACCAAGGAGGTCAACACCGATAAACTCATCTTT.

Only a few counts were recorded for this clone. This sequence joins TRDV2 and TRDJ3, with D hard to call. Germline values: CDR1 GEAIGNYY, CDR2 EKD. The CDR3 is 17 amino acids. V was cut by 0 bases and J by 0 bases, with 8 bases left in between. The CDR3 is CACDTVRSSWDTRQMFF. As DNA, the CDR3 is TGTGCCTGTGACACCGTCCGGAGCTCCTGGGACACCCGACAGATGTTTTTC.

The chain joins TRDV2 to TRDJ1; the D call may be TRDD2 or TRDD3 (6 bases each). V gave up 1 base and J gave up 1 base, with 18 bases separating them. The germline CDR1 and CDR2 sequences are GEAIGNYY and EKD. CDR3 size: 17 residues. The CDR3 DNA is TGTGCCTGTGACACTGTGGGGGTCCCTTCCGTCACCGATAAACTCATCTTT. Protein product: CACDTVGVPSVTDKLIF.

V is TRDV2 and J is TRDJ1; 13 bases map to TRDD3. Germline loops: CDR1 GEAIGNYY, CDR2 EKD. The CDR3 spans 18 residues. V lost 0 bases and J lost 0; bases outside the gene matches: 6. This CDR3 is CACDTVGLGDTNTDKLIF. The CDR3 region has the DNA TGTGCCTGTGACACCGTGGGACTGGGGGATACGAACACCGATAAACTCATCTTT.

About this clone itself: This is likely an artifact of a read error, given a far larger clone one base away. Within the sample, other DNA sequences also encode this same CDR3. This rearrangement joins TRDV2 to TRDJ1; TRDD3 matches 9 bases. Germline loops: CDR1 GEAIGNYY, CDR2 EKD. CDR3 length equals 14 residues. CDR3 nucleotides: TGTGCCTGTGACATACTGGGGGACACCGATAGACTCATCTTT. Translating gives CACDILGDTDRLIF.

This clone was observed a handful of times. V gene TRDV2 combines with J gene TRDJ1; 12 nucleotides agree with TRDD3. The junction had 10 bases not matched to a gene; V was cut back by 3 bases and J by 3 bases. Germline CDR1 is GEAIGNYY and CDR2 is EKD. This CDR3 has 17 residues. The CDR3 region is CACDLLGDTRVSDKLIF. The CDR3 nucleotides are TGTGCCTGTGACCTCCTGGGGGATACGCGCGTATCCGATAAACTCATCTTT.

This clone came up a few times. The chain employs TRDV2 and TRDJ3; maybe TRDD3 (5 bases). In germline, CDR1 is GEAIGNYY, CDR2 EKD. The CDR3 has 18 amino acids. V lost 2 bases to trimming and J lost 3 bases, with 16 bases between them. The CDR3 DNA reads TGTGCCTGTGACAACGTGGAGGGGGTTGGCTGGGACACCCGACAGATGTTTTTC. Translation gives CACDNVEGVGWDTRQMFF.

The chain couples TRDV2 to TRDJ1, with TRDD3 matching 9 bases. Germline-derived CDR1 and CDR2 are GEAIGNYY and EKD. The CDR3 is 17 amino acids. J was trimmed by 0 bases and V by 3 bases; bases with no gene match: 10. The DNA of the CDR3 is TGTGCCTGTGACTCCGTACTGGGGGACGAGTACACCGATAAACTCATCTTT. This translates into CACDSVLGDEYTDKLIF.

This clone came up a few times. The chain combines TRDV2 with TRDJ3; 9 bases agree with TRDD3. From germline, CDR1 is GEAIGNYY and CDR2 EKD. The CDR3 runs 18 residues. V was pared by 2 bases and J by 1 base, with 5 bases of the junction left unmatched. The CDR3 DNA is TGTGCCTGTGACAGTACTGGGGGACGATCCTGGGACACCCGACAGATGTTTTTC. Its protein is CACDSTGGRSWDTRQMFF.

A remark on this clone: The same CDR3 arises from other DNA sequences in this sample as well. The CDR3 sequence: CACDTAAGGGSTDKLIF. The CDR3 DNA is TGTGCCTGTGACACCGCGGCAGGGGGAGGCTCCACCGATAAACTCATCTTT. The chain joins TRDV2 to TRDJ1; D may be TRDD3 (6 bases). CDR3 size: 17 residues. V lost 0 bases, J lost 1 base, and 17 bases lay in between. Germline V gives CDR1 GEAIGNYY, CDR2 EKD.

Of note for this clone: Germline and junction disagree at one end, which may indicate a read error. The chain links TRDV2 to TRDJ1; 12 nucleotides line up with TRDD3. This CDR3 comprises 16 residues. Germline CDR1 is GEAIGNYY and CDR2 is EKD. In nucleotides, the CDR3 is TGTGCCCGTGACCCCGTACTGGGGGATACCCCCGATAAACTCATCTTT. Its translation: CARDPVLGDTPDKLIF.

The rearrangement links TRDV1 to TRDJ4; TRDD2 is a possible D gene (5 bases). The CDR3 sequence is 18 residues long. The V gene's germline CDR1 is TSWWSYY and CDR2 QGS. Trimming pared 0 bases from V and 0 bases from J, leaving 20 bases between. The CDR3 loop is CALGELVSLPRVSRPLIF. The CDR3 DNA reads TGTGCTCTTGGGGAACTAGTTAGTCTTCCCCGGGTCTCCAGACCCCTGATCTTT.

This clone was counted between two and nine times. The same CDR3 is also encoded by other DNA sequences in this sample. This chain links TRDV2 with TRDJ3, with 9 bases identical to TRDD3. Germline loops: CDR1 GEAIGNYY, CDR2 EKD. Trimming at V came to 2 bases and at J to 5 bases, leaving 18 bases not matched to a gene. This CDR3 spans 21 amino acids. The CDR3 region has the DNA TGTGCCTGTGACAACGTGGCTTGGGGGATAGAGGATGAGCGGGACACCCGACAGATGTTTTTC. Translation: CACDNVAWGIEDERDTRQMFF.

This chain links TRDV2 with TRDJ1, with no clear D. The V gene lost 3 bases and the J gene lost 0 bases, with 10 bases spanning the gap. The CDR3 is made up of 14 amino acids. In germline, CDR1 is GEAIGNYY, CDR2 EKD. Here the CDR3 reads CACDPIQYTDKLIF. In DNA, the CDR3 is TGTGCCTGTGACCCTATCCAGTACACCGATAAACTCATCTTT.